The rows below give T cell receptor beta chains drawn from one sample of a study of tumor-infiltrating lymphocytes in primary liver carcinoma. TCRdb re-derived calls from the multiplex PCR reads in MiXCR, one entry per CDR3 protein. The profile shows about 110,000 distinct CDR3 sequences, 55% to 65% of them singletons. Sequenced material: liver tumor tissue from sampling region 1. These receptors all come from a woman aged 55-69 years with primary liver carcinoma and hepatitis B virus infection. CDR3s include the opening cysteine and the closing phenylalanine or tryptophan.

v_gene	j_gene	CDR3aa
TRBV19	TRBJ2-5	CASSKVGETQYF
TRBV6-6	TRBJ1-1	CASSLQELTEAFF
TRBV11-3	TRBJ2-1	CISQDQTNEQFF
TRBV4-2	TRBJ2-5	CASSQGGDPPAETQYF
TRBV6-5	TRBJ2-1	CASSYSTSGRANEQFF
TRBV7-9	TRBJ1-3	CAIWPNSGNTIYF
TRBV11-3	TRBJ2-7	CASSLDRGFSLEHYF
TRBV25-1	TRBJ1-1	CASSAYGTVNTEAFF
TRBV14	TRBJ2-2	CDSSQKLTANTGELFF
TRBV5-6	TRBJ2-4	CASSRGLAGVGRAKNIQYF
TRBV6-5	TRBJ1-1	CASSYGTGNTEAFF
TRBV11-3	TRBJ2-1	CVRSAGVYNEQFF
TRBV6-4	TRBJ2-7	CASSERGGAAEQCF
TRBV6-5	TRBJ1-4	CASRSQGANEKLFF
TRBV29-1	TRBJ2-5	CSVSLGQGIQETQYF
TRBV4-2	TRBJ2-1	CASSHDRTSRNELFF
TRBV12-5	TRBJ2-1	CASGLVVRREAHNEQFF
TRBV13	TRBJ2-7	CASSAGRRTYEQYF
TRBV7-8	TRBJ2-3	CTSSPLAGGPYGMSTQYF
TRBV10-3	TRBJ1-1	CAISESLSMDTEAFF
TRBV11-2	TRBJ2-1	CASSLLRNSCNEQFF
TRBV28	TRBJ2-1	CVSSLLKLAGKNEQFF
TRBV10-3	TRBJ2-4	CAISEVDSKSIQYF
TRBV5-1	TRBJ1-1	CASSFGSMDTEAFF
TRBV2	TRBJ2-7	CASSQKGTATYEQYF
TRBV4-2	TRBJ1-6	CASSIVRGPVHNSPLHF
TRBV28	TRBJ1-2	CASSALTSGRTRYGYTF
TRBV11-3	TRBJ2-7	CVISFSPRDGYEQYF
TRBV5-6	TRBJ2-2	CASSLEARVRYTGELFF
TRBV11-2	TRBJ2-1	CASSFGPGSSYNEQFF
TRBV11-3	TRBJ2-1	CAGSPQGQGDDEQFF
TRBV28	TRBJ2-1	CASSSPSSGASDEQFF
TRBV11-1	TRBJ2-7	CASRLRGASYDQYF
TRBV7-9	TRBJ1-2	CASSLPRAYGYPF
TRBV28	TRBJ2-5	CASSSIPQGGGGTQYF
TRBV11-2	TRBJ2-7	CASSPKGTMSGVQYF
TRBV5-1	TRBJ2-3	CASSLRIRGDTQYF
TRBV10-3	TRBJ1-1	CAISEDVNTEAFF
TRBV11-1	TRBJ2-1	CVSSLPVYDEQFF
TRBV7-9	TRBJ2-1	CASSYAGSGKLEQFF
TRBV11-1	TRBJ2-3	CASSPDREDMQYF
TRBV2	TRBJ2-3	CASIKDRGTDTQYF
TRBV7-8	TRBJ2-7	CASSFRTGRVSYERYF
TRBV12-3/TRBV12-4	TRBJ1-2	CTSSPTSHGGYTF
TRBV29-1	TRBJ2-1	CSVGRRDTTNEQFF
TRBV6-6	TRBJ1-1	CASSGPQGPSQLNTEAFF
TRBV11-2	TRBJ2-3	CASNFGPGRTGTQYF
TRBV7-9	TRBJ2-1	CASSLAGTSGGDEQFF
TRBV12-3/TRBV12-4	TRBJ1-6	CASSPGQGVSPLHF
TRBV30	TRBJ1-2	CAWSVPPGQYLYGYTF
TRBV6-5	TRBJ1-2	CASSVRRGPYGYTF
TRBV29-1	TRBJ2-3	CSVGVTGASTDTQYF
TRBV11-2	TRBJ1-1	CASSCDRGNTGAFF
TRBV11-2	TRBJ2-1	CSSSSPGTGLDEQFF
TRBV6-4	TRBJ2-1	CASSPLAGGARFNEQFF
TRBV11-3	TRBJ2-1	CASSIATGGYNEQFF
TRBV28	TRBJ2-5	CASSLMGARGETQYF